The T cell receptor (beta chain) under discussion was sequenced for a study of shared clonotypes between healthy human individuals. The protocol was immunoSEQ multiplex PCR, while the TCRdb copy is restricted to in-frame clones and leaves out a portion. Here the sample spans just under 350,000 clones, 73% being singletons. Every contributor of samples was a Caucasian grown-up residing in Nashville, Tennessee. Trimming took 0 bases from V and 2 from J, leaving 14 bases between them. Germline-derived CDR1 and CDR2 are SGHVS and FNYEAQ. The length of the CDR3 is 17 residues. This clone came up once. Sample: memory CD4+ T cells sorted from blood. Documented subset: CD45RA-negative fraction. The sequence was obtained from a man between 25 and 39 years old in good health. The rearrangement joins TRBV7-6 to TRBJ2-1; D possibly uses TRBD1 or TRBD2 (6 bases each). The CDR3 is CASSLAGGRETYNEQFF. In nucleotides, the CDR3 is TGTGCCAGCAGCTTAGCGGGGGGCAGGGAAACCTACAATGAGCAGTTCTTC. Full variable domain (remainder filled in from reference TRBV7-6 and TRBJ2-1): GAGVSQSPRYKVTKRGQDVALRCDPISGHVSLYWYRQALGQGPEFLTYFNYEAQQDKSGLPNDRFSAERPEGSISTLTIQRTEQRDSAMYRCASSLAGGRETYNEQFFGPGTRLTVL.